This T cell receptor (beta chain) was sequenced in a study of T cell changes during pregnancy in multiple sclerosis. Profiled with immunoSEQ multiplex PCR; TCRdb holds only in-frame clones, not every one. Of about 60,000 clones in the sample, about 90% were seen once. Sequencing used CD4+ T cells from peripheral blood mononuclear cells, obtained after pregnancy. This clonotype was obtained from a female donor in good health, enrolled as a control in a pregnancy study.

The DNA for the CDR3 is TGTGCCAGCAGTTCCCGGGACAGGGGGCGTTTCTTGTACGAGCAGTACTTC. Amino acids: CASSSRDRGRFLYEQYF. The chain joins TRBV6-7 to TRBJ2-7; TRBD1 matches 12 bases. TRBV6-7 is an ORF, with its function uncertain. With V trimmed by 4 bases and J by 4 bases, 11 bases remained unmatched. This CDR3 region has 17 residues.